The 29 T cell receptor beta chains below were found in one sample sequenced in a study of graft-versus-host responses after intestinal transplantation. These receptors lack a known antigen. The protocol was immunoSEQ multiplex PCR, while the TCRdb copy is restricted to in-frame clones and leaves out a portion. This sample carries over 65,000 clones, roughly 89% of them seen once, and the ten largest clones take roughly 0.1%. Sample: unstimulated CD4+ T cells sorted from spleen or lymph node cells, taken before intestinal transplant. These TCRs come from a human donor who received an intestinal transplant.

The J gene is TRBJ2-3, the V gene TRBV7-8; D gene uncertain. Germline CDR1 SGHVS, CDR2 FQNEAQ. The CDR3 runs 14 residues. V was shortened by 5 bases and J by 0 bases, with 9 bases between the two germline ends. The CDR3 nucleotides are TGTGCCAGCAGCCCTATATCTAGCACAGATACGCAGTATTTT. Amino acid sequence: CASSPISSTDTQYF.

This chain connects TRBV5-1 to TRBJ2-3, with TRBD2 identical over 10 bases. Germline V gene lookup returns CDR1 SGHRS and CDR2 YFSETQ. J gave up 6 bases and V 4 bases, and 5 bases lay outside the gene matches. This CDR3 contains 14 residues. The CDR3: CASSDLAGADTQYF. In DNA, the CDR3 is TGCGCCAGCAGCGACCTAGCGGGGGCCGATACGCAGTATTTT.

CDR3 in DNA: TGTGCTAGTGGTTTGTATGGCGGGACAGGGCCGGGCGAGCAGTTCTTC. Protein product: CASGLYGGTGPGEQFF. The rearrangement links TRBV12-5 to TRBJ2-1; the match to TRBD1 covers 9 bases. The V and J ends lost 2 bases and 10 bases, in that order; junction bases with no gene match: 12. CDR1 is LGHNT, CDR2 FRNRAP, per germline. The CDR3 loop spans 16 amino acids.

In its sample, this clone was seen a few times. This chain links TRBV5-1 with TRBJ1-3; D unclear. Trimming took 4 bases from V and 0 from J, leaving 8 bases between them. CDR1 SGHRS and CDR2 YFSETQ come from the germline V gene. The CDR3 is 14 amino acids. Written as DNA, the CDR3 is TGCGCCAGCAGCCCTTGGCTCTCTGGAAACACCATATATTTT. It yields the protein CASSPWLSGNTIYF.

The chain combines TRBV28 with TRBJ2-7, with 9 bases that match TRBD2. Germline V CDR1 and CDR2: MDHEN, SYDVKM. J gave up 7 bases and V 1 base, and 26 bases lay outside the gene matches. CDR3 size: 21 residues. The CDR3 region is CASSLFLEKRGAPVARGEQYF. CDR3 coding DNA: TGTGCCAGCAGTTTATTTCTAGAAAAGCGGGGGGCCCCTGTCGCTCGGGGAGAGCAGTACTTC.

The chain recombines TRBV19 with TRBJ2-5; the match to TRBD1 covers 8 bases. This CDR3 comprises 13 residues. Germline CDR1 reads LNHDA; CDR2 reads SQIVND (reference sequence). V dropped 4 bases and J dropped 5; count of bases not matched to a gene: 3. CDR3 in DNA: TGTGCCAGTAGTAGACAGGGGATGGAGACCCAGTACTTC. This encodes CASSRQGMETQYF.

The gene calls are TRBV7-2 and TRBJ2-3; TRBD2 might be the D (5 bases). The CDR3 consists of 15 residues. V was pared by 4 bases and J by 0 bases, with 11 bases between. The germline CDR1 and CDR2 sequences are SGHTA and FQGNSA. CDR3 sequence: CASSSGRFSTDTQYF. CDR3 DNA: TGTGCCAGCAGCTCGGGGAGATTTAGCACAGATACGCAGTATTTT.

The rearrangement links TRBV7-2 to TRBJ2-1, with 11 bases lining up with TRBD2. The CDR3 runs to 16 residues. Germline CDR1 SGHTA, CDR2 FQGNSA. The ends lost 1 base at V and 2 bases at J; junction bases unmatched: 1. CDR3 coding DNA: TGTGCCAGCAGCTTAGAGACTAGCGGGGCCTACAATGAGCAGTTCTTC. Residues: CASSLETSGAYNEQFF.

There are a few counts of this clone. V is TRBV4-3 and J is TRBJ2-1; TRBD2 agrees at 8 bases. This CDR3 comprises 16 residues. The trim removed 0 bases at V and 6 bases at J, leaving 7 bases unmatched. Germline V gene lookup returns CDR1 LGHNA and CDR2 YSLEER. In DNA, the CDR3 is TGCGCCAGCAGCCAAGATAACGGGGGGGCGGTCAATGAGCAGTTCTTC. This translates into CASSQDNGGAVNEQFF.

This clone has only a few counts. The rearrangement joins TRBV4-3 to TRBJ1-2; possible D gene TRBD1, 5 bases. Trimming shortened V by 0 bases and J by 4 bases, and 9 bases separated the two germline ends. Germline V gives CDR1 LGHNA, CDR2 YSLEER. This CDR3 is built from 14 residues. The CDR3 DNA reads TGCGCCAGCAGCCAAGATACCGGGGGCTATGGCTACACCTTC. It specifies CASSQDTGGYGYTF.

The chain is built from TRBV29-1 and TRBJ2-7; 10 bases are a match to TRBD2. The germline gives CDR1 SQVTM, CDR2 ANQGSEA. This CDR3 comprises 14 residues. V lost 6 bases, J lost 4 bases, and 9 bases stayed unmatched. CDR3 nucleotides: TGCAGCGTCTCTAGCGGGGGCAGCTATTACGAGCAGTACTTC. This gives the protein CSVSSGGSYYEQYF.

This chain links TRBV14 with TRBJ1-4; D gene uncertain. With 3 bases removed from V and 0 bases from J, the gap between germline ends came to 8 bases. This CDR3 spans 15 amino acids. From germline, CDR1 is SGHDN and CDR2 FVKESK. CDR3 protein: CASSHIRATNEKLFF. For the CDR3, the DNA is TGTGCCAGCAGCCATATTCGAGCAACTAATGAAAAACTGTTTTTT.

The rearrangement joins TRBV30 to TRBJ1-4; TRBD1 is a possible D gene (5 bases). The CDR3 is made up of 11 amino acids. Germline values: CDR1 GTSNPN, CDR2 SVGIG (reference sequence). V shed 1 base and J shed 8 bases, with 5 bases lying between them. The CDR3 reads CAWSDREKLFF. CDR3 coding DNA: TGTGCCTGGAGTGACAGGGAAAAACTGTTTTTT.

The chain carries TRBV5-1 and TRBJ1-3; the D is unclear. Germline values: CDR1 SGHRS, CDR2 YFSETQ. The CDR3 is 15 amino acids. V shed 0 bases and J shed 2 bases, with 9 bases lying between them. The CDR3 sequence: CASSLATEPGNTIYF. The CDR3 DNA is TGCGCCAGCAGCTTGGCCACAGAGCCTGGAAACACCATATATTTT.

This clone was observed a single time. DNA for the CDR3: TGCGCCAGCAGCCAGGGCGCCGCGGGCCTTTCCTACGAGCAGTACTTC. The encoded protein is CASSQGAAGLSYEQYF. The chain employs TRBV4-3 and TRBJ2-5; a possible D gene is TRBD2 (5 bases). The DNA end is more similar to TRBJ2-7, so the J call may be wrong. The CDR3 totals 16 residues. Germline V gene lookup returns CDR1 LGHNA and CDR2 YSLEER.

The chain is built from TRBV7-2 and TRBJ2-1, with TRBD2 matching 16 bases. This CDR3 is built from 15 residues. Germline-derived CDR1 and CDR2 are SGHTA and FQGNSA. V dropped 5 bases and J dropped 15; count of bases not matched to a gene: 10. CDR3 sequence: CASSPGTSGGAYTFF. CDR3 in DNA: TGTGCCAGCAGCCCGGGGACTAGCGGGGGGGCCTACACGTTCTTC.

The chain carries TRBV21-1 and TRBJ1-1; the D call in the table, TRBD1, was not verified against the DNA. TRBV21-1 represents a pseudogene. The length of the CDR3 is 16 residues. The chain's CDR3 is CASSMGVGVLGTEAFF. As DNA, the CDR3 is TGTGCCAGCAGCATGGGCGTAGGGGTATTGGGCACTGAAGCTTTCTTT.

The J gene is TRBJ1-4, the V gene TRBV27; D is uncertain. V was clipped by 0 bases and J by 8 bases, with 13 bases between them. Germline V gene lookup returns CDR1 MNHEY and CDR2 SMNVEV (reference sequence). The CDR3 spans 15 residues. CDR3: CASSLSGITGEKLFF. CDR3 in DNA: TGTGCCAGCAGTTTATCCGGGATTACCGGGGAAAAACTGTTTTTT.

CDR3 sequence: CASSSGQGNQPQHF. CDR3 nucleotide sequence: TGCGCCAGCAGCTCGGGACAGGGGAATCAGCCCCAGCATTTT. The V call is TRBV5-1, the J call TRBJ1-5, with 10 bases matching TRBD1. This CDR3 contains 14 residues. Germline CDR1 and CDR2: SGHRS and YFSETQ. V shed 3 bases, J shed 4 bases, and the junction held 1 base outside the gene matches.

The chain joins TRBV10-2 to TRBJ1-2; 7 nucleotides match TRBD1. The CDR3 has 16 residues. V shed 3 bases, J shed 6 bases, and the junction held 13 bases outside the gene matches. The germline gives CDR1 WSHSY, CDR2 SAAADI. The CDR3 loop is CASSDPRQGLADGYTF. In DNA form, the CDR3 reads TGCGCCAGCAGTGATCCCAGACAGGGTCTGGCGGATGGCTACACCTTC.

The chain joins TRBV6-5 to TRBJ2-7, with 8 nucleotides matching TRBD2. The germline CDR1 and CDR2 sequences are MNHEY and SVGAGI. The CDR3 covers 13 residues. V gave up 6 bases and J gave up 5 bases; unmatched junction bases: 6. The CDR3 region is CASRGGGGNEQYF. CDR3 sequence (DNA): TGTGCCAGCAGGGGGGGCGGGGGGAACGAGCAGTACTTC.

The chain is built from TRBV19 and TRBJ2-7; 7 bases fit TRBD2. This CDR3 is built from 13 residues. After removal of 5 bases from V and 3 bases from J, the junction contained 4 bases not matched to a gene. Germline V CDR1 and CDR2: LNHDA, SQIVND (reference sequence). This CDR3 is CASSAPGGYEQYF. The DNA of the CDR3 is TGTGCCAGTAGTGCCCCGGGAGGCTACGAGCAGTACTTC.

The CDR3 bases are TGTGCCAGCAGCACTGGACTAGCCATCCCTAGCACAGATACGCAGTATTTT. Protein product: CASSTGLAIPSTDTQYF. The chain couples TRBV5-6 to TRBJ2-3; 8 nucleotides match TRBD2. Germline V CDR1 and CDR2: SGHDT, YYEEEE. The CDR3 runs 17 residues. The trim removed 4 bases at V and 0 bases at J, leaving 10 bases unmatched.

This clone was seen just once. The chain has TRBV14 and TRBJ2-5, with TRBD1 matching 7 bases. The germline V gene has CDR1 SGHDN and CDR2 FVKESK. There are 17 residues in the CDR3. After removal of 3 bases from V and 4 bases from J, the junction contained 14 bases not matched to a gene. CDR3 region: CASSQRALSGGRETQYF. The CDR3, as DNA: TGTGCCAGCAGCCAGAGGGCGTTGTCAGGGGGTCGAGAGACCCAGTACTTC.

The genes are TRBV7-2 and TRBJ2-3; 8 nucleotides match TRBD2. After removal of 3 bases from V and 1 base from J, the junction contained 3 bases not matched to a gene. The CDR3 runs to 15 residues. Germline CDR1 SGHTA, CDR2 FQGNSA. CDR3 in DNA: TGTGCCAGCAGCTTCGGGGGGGCCGGCACAGATACGCAGTATTTT. Translation: CASSFGGAGTDTQYF.

The rearrangement joins TRBV7-8 to TRBJ1-2; 8 bases are shared with TRBD1. The germline CDR1 and CDR2 sequences are SGHVS and FQNEAQ. V shed 0 bases and J 4 bases; nucleotides not matched to a gene: 7. This CDR3 region has 16 residues. The CDR3 protein is CASSLAGNTGGYGYTF. As DNA, the CDR3 is TGTGCCAGCAGCTTAGCGGGTAATACAGGGGGCTATGGCTACACCTTC.

This sequence joins TRBV7-6 and TRBJ1-3; D gene unclear. Trimming stripped 1 base from V and 0 bases from J, with 13 bases between. Germline lookup yields CDR1 SGHVS and CDR2 FNYEAQ. The CDR3 is made up of 17 amino acids. CDR3 bases: TGTGCCAGCAGCTTAGAGGCGGTCTTATTCTCTGGAAACACCATATATTTT. Its translation is CASSLEAVLFSGNTIYF.

The chain combines TRBV7-2 with TRBJ1-5; 7 bases match TRBD1. The CDR3 totals 13 residues. Germline CDR1 reads SGHTA; CDR2 reads FQGNSA. V lost 5 bases and J lost 9; bases outside the gene matches: 7. The CDR3 nucleotides are TGTGCCAGCAGCCAAGACAGGGAAGGGCCCCAGCATTTT. It translates to CASSQDREGPQHF.

The CDR3: CASTATGVSYEQYF. The DNA of the CDR3 is TGTGCCAGTACCGCAACAGGGGTCTCCTACGAGCAGTACTTC. The genes are TRBV19 and TRBJ2-7; 7 bases agree with TRBD1. The V gene end was trimmed by 7 bases and the J gene end by 0 bases; junction bases not matched to a gene: 6. In germline, CDR1 is LNHDA, CDR2 SQIVND (reference sequence). The CDR3 is 14 amino acids.